The subject of this entry is one TCR beta chain. CDR1 SGHTA and CDR2 FQGTGA come from the germline V gene. This CDR3 has 15 residues. Germline trimming cut 3 bases from V and 5 bases from J; bases unmatched to any gene: 6. These data originate in a study of blood T cell repertoires in COVID-19. Study overall: Researchers got acute and convalescent COVID-19 samples from the United States, Italy and Spain.

Authors' analysis steps: Estimation of nucleated cell counts was performed using reference gene primer amplification. The method was immunoSEQ multiplex PCR; TCRdb's version includes in-frame clones alone and lacks a portion of them. Clone size and the V and J calls come from that table; the DNA yielded D and trimming. The sample lists 50,000 to 65,000 clones; around 90% were seen once. The sequenced sample was peripheral blood. The J gene is TRBJ2-1, the V gene TRBV7-3; 8 bases map to TRBD2. The receptor comes from a woman in her sixties or seventies with active or convalescent COVID-19. The CDR3 DNA sequence: TGTGCCAGCAGCTTTGGGGGACTAGGGGACAATGAGCAGTTCTTC. It encodes CASSFGGLGDNEQFF.